Following are 8 T cell receptor beta chains from one sample sequenced in a study of CD4 and CD8 cells across lung adenocarcinoma regions. From the PCR reads, TCRdb called clonotypes with MiXCR, one entry per CDR3 protein. Of some 20,000 distinct CDR3 sequences listed, less than 70% are singletons. The sample was CD8+ T cells from the center of a lung tumor. The receptors stem from a female donor with lung adenocarcinoma. The CD4 and CD8 labels of this study may be unreliable.

This clonotype was found many times. The rearrangement links TRBV5-1 to TRBJ2-1; possibly TRBD2 for D (5 bases). The CDR3 is made up of 16 amino acids. CDR1 and CDR2 from the germline V gene are SGHRS and YFSETQ. The V gene lost 2 bases and the J gene lost 3 bases, with 15 bases spanning the gap. In nucleotides, the CDR3 is TGCGCCAGCAGCTTCGCCACTAGAATCCTCTACAATGAGCAGTTCTTC. It codes for CASSFATRILYNEQFF.

This clonotype turned up a few times. V and J are TRBV7-2 and TRBJ2-5; either TRBD1 or TRBD2 may fit D (5 bases each). The last part of the DNA fits TRBJ2-7 better; the J call may be wrong. The CDR3 loop spans 13 amino acids. Germline V gives CDR1 SGHTA, CDR2 FQGNSA. The CDR3 coding sequence is TGTGCCAGCAGCTTAGGAACAGGAGGCGAGCAGTACGTC. Residues: CASSLGTGGEQYV.

V usage is TRBV6-5 and J usage is TRBJ2-1; no reliable D call. Germline CDR1 is MNHEY and CDR2 is SVGAGI. V lost 1 base, J lost 4 bases, and 14 bases lay in between. The length of the CDR3 is 16 residues. The CDR3 region is CASSYYPPQAYNEQFF. CDR3 DNA: TGTGCCAGCAGTTACTATCCACCCCAGGCTTACAATGAGCAGTTCTTC.

The J gene is TRBJ2-2, the V gene TRBV6-1; D call uncertain. This CDR3 is built from 12 residues. Trimming stripped 6 bases from V and 5 bases from J, with 7 bases between. CDR1 and CDR2 from the germline V gene are MNHNS and SASEGT. CDR3 protein: CASRLGTGELFF. For the CDR3, the DNA is TGTGCCAGCAGGCTGGGAACCGGGGAGCTGTTTTTT.

This clonotype is labeled as medium-sized. V is TRBV7-2 and J is TRBJ2-3; 7 nucleotides match TRBD1. Germline loops: CDR1 SGHTA, CDR2 FQGNSA. V lost 5 bases, J lost 2 bases, and 4 bases stayed unmatched. This CDR3 contains 14 residues. The DNA of the CDR3 is TGTGCCAGCAGCCGACAGGGACCCACAGATACGCAGTATTTT. It translates to CASSRQGPTDTQYF.

The genes are TRBV9 and TRBJ2-7; D is possibly TRBD1 or TRBD2 (5 bases each). Germline V gene data show CDR1 as SGDLS and CDR2 as YYNGEE. The CDR3 length is 14 residues. V dropped 1 base and J dropped 5 bases, with 13 bases sitting between them. This CDR3 reads CASSVSGRADEQYF. Written as DNA, the CDR3 is TGTGCCAGCAGCGTATCGGGGCGGGCCGACGAGCAGTACTTC.

In the case of this clonotype: This may arise from a read error, as a much more abundant clone is one base away. This chain connects TRBV7-2 to TRBJ2-3; D is perhaps TRBD1 (6 bases). The J call may be in error: the DNA end matches TRBJ2-1 better. The CDR3 is made up of 13 amino acids. Per germline, CDR1 SGHTA and CDR2 FQGNSA. CDR3 residues: CASSSPDRRPQFF. CDR3 nucleotides: TGTGCCAGCAGCTCCCCTGACAGGCGCCCCCAGTTCTTC.

This chain uses TRBV14 with TRBJ2-1; D not resolved. Trimming shortened V by 0 bases and J by 7 bases, and 7 bases separated the two germline ends. The CDR3 has 13 amino acids. Germline CDR1 and CDR2: SGHDN and FVKESK. CDR3 in DNA: TGTGCCAGCAGCCAAGATCTCAATAATGAGCAGTTCTTC. Translation: CASSQDLNNEQFF.